This T cell receptor (beta chain) was observed in a study of shared clonotypes between healthy human individuals. Looking at the study overall: Samples came from two female and a few male donors aged 18 to 49. Whole-study findings and limits: A small donor pool kept down the genetic and exposure-history diversity that was represented.

About this clone itself: Its antigen is not known.

Germline lookup yields CDR1 MNHNY and CDR2 SVGAGI (reference sequence). Trimming cost V 2 bases and J 3 bases; bases outside gene matches: 7. This CDR3 spans 15 amino acids. Per the authors' pipeline: ImmunoSEQ sequences covered only the junction and lacked quality scores; filtering therefore differed. Repertoires were generated with immunoSEQ multiplex PCR, while TCRdb's copy carries only in-frame clones and drops some. V and J calls and clone size follow that table, whereas D and trimming were derived from the DNA. The table shows 650,000 to 800,000 clones, with 92% occurring only once. Naive CD8 cells lacked CD45RO and underwent positive selection for CCR7, leaving out terminally differentiated effector memory CD45RA+ cells. Donors were healthy HIV-negative adults without recent acute infections or vaccinations.

Material for sequencing was naive CD8+ T cells sorted from blood. This chain uses TRBV6-6 with TRBJ2-7; TRBD2 matches at 7 bases. This TCR was recovered from a man aged 25-40 years in good health. The chain's CDR3 is CASSYRDGGGYEQYF. The CDR3 nucleotides read TGTGCCAGCAGTTACCGGGATGGCGGGGGCTACGAGCAGTACTTC.